The next 22 T cell receptor beta chains were all read from a single sample in a study of OX40 agonist ivuxolimab in advanced cancers. Sequenced by immunoSEQ multiplex PCR; TCRdb stores in-frame clones only, minus some. Among about 60,000 clones listed, 89% were seen once. The starting material was CD4+ or CD8+ T cells sorted from blood, obtained in a trial of the OX40 agonist ivuxolimab. The receptor set was obtained from an adult with an advanced solid tumor such as melanoma, head and neck, liver or kidney cancer.

The chain links TRBV9 to TRBJ2-2, with D possibly being TRBD1 (6 bases). The CDR3 length is 15 residues. Germline loops: CDR1 SGDLS, CDR2 YYNGEE. V was shortened by 0 bases and J by 0 bases, with 6 bases between the two germline ends. The CDR3 protein is CASSVGTANTGELFF. For the CDR3, the DNA is TGTGCCAGCAGCGTAGGGACAGCGAACACCGGGGAGCTGTTTTTT. The full variable domain, in which reference TRBV9 and TRBJ2-2 provide the parts outside the CDR3, is DSGVTQTPKHLITATGQRVTLRCSPRSGDLSVYWYQQSLDQGLQFLIQYYNGEERAKGNILERFSAQQFPDLHSELNLSSLELGDSALYFCASSVGTANTGELFFGEGSRLTVL.

The table lists this clone with a count of one. The chain carries TRBV6-5 and TRBJ1-1; TRBD1 is a possible D gene (6 bases). The CDR3 spans 13 residues. V was pared by 8 bases and J by 4 bases, with 14 bases between. Germline-derived CDR1 and CDR2 are MNHEY and SVGAGI. The CDR3 loop is CASSQGSSTEAFF. The DNA for the CDR3 is TGTGCCAGCTCACAGGGTAGTAGCACTGAAGCTTTCTTT.

The chain has TRBV7-2 and TRBJ1-5; a weak D match, TRBD1 (5 bases). This CDR3 contains 15 residues. Germline CDR1 reads SGHTA; CDR2 reads FQGNSA. Trimming removed 5 bases from V and 7 bases from J, with 18 bases in between. CDR3 amino acids: CASSLWGGDGQPQHF. The CDR3 DNA follows: TGTGCCAGCAGCCTTTGGGGCGGGGACGGACAGCCCCAGCATTTT.

The rearrangement joins TRBV5-4 to TRBJ2-7, with 11 bases lining up with TRBD2. The CDR3 length is 17 residues. The V segment lost 1 base and the J segment 1 base; nucleotides outside the gene matches: 7. Per the germline V gene, CDR1 is SGHNT and CDR2 is YYREEE (reference sequence). CDR3 residues: CASSLMLAGGESYEQYF. The CDR3 DNA follows: TGTGCCAGCAGCTTGATGCTAGCGGGAGGCGAGTCCTACGAGCAGTACTTC. Using reference TRBV5-4 and TRBJ2-7 for the parts outside the CDR3, the full variable domain is ETGVTQSPTHLIKTRGQQVTLRCSSQSGHNTVSWYQQALGQGPQFIFQYYREEENGRGNFPPRFSGLQFPNYSSELNVNALELDDSALYLCASSLMLAGGESYEQYFGPGTRLTVT.

This clone came up once. V and J are TRBV11-2 and TRBJ2-7; 9 bases align to TRBD1. Germline V gives CDR1 SGHAT, CDR2 FQNNGV. This CDR3 spans 15 amino acids. V lost 4 bases, J lost 3 bases, and 7 bases stayed unmatched. DNA for the CDR3: TGTGCCAGCAGCTCTGAACAGGGGGCTGACTACGAGCAGTACGTC. It yields the protein CASSSEQGADYEQYV.

The V gene is TRBV15, the J gene TRBJ2-1; 9 nucleotides line up with TRBD2. In germline, CDR1 is LNHNV, CDR2 YYDKDF (reference sequence). The CDR3 runs 20 residues. J lost 1 base, V lost 4 bases, and 17 bases had no gene match. CDR3 bases: TGTGCCACCAGCAATTCCCGGCCCCCTACTAGCGGGCAATCCTACAATGAGCAGTTCTTC. It specifies CATSNSRPPTSGQSYNEQFF.

The sample holds one count of this clone. V and J are TRBV5-8 and TRBJ2-7; D is unresolved. V was shortened by 4 bases and J by 4 bases, with 6 bases between the two germline ends. Germline lookup yields CDR1 SGHTS and CDR2 YDEGEE. There are 11 residues in the CDR3. CDR3 amino acids: CASSAQYEQYF. The CDR3 nucleotides read TGTGCCAGCAGCGCCCAATACGAGCAGTACTTC.

The V and J genes are TRBV5-1 and TRBJ2-1, with TRBD2 matching over 8 bases. CDR3 size: 12 residues. Trimming cost V 5 bases and J 8 bases; bases outside gene matches: 3. Looked up from germline, CDR1 is SGHRS and CDR2 is YFSETQ. CDR3 amino acids: CASRAGGDEQFF. The CDR3 nucleotides read TGCGCCAGCAGGGCCGGGGGGGATGAGCAGTTCTTC.

In nucleotides, the CDR3 is TGTGCCAGCAGCTTGGGGGGAGCATCAGTTGGCACTGAAGCTTTCTTT. This gives the protein CASSLGGASVGTEAFF. This chain joins TRBV5-6 and TRBJ1-1; the D is unclear. The length of the CDR3 is 16 residues. Germline CDR1 and CDR2: SGHDT and YYEEEE. The V end was cut by 0 bases, the J end by 4 bases, with 16 bases between.

Only one count was recorded for this clone. The rearrangement joins TRBV2 to TRBJ1-1; the D gene is possibly TRBD1 (6 bases). V lost 6 bases, J lost 4 bases, and 18 bases lay in between. There are 15 residues in the CDR3. In germline, CDR1 is SNHLY, CDR2 FYNNEI. The CDR3 coding sequence is TGTGCCAGCAGCGAACAGGGAGGGAGGTCCACTGAAGCTTTCTTT. Its translation is CASSEQGGRSTEAFF.

The chain combines TRBV6-6 with TRBJ2-7; 7 bases align to TRBD2. CDR1 is MNHNY, CDR2 SVGAGI, per germline (reference sequence). This CDR3 is built from 14 residues. Unmatched junction bases numbered 6, after V lost 3 bases and J lost 4 bases. The CDR3 bases are TGTGCCAGCAGTTATGGTAAGGGAGGGTACGAGCAGTACGTC. Its translation: CASSYGKGGYEQYV.

Here the CDR3 reads CAISELNRGAGNTIYF. The CDR3 DNA reads as TGTGCCATCAGTGAGCTAAACAGGGGAGCAGGAAACACCATATATTTT. The chain is built from TRBV10-3 and TRBJ1-3, with 7 bases matching TRBD1. The CDR3 is 16 amino acids. In germline, CDR1 is ENHRY, CDR2 SYGVKD. The J segment lost 4 bases and the V segment lost 2 bases, leaving 8 bases of the junction unmatched.

The chain links TRBV11-2 to TRBJ1-1; no clear D. The CDR3 runs to 13 residues. Germline-derived CDR1 and CDR2 are SGHAT and FQNNGV. Trimming pared 7 bases from V and 11 bases from J, leaving 20 bases between. The CDR3 bases are TGTGCCAGCATATTCCTTGGAGGCCGAGAGGCTTTCTTT. Amino acids: CASIFLGGREAFF. Combining the CDR3 with reference TRBV11-2 and TRBJ1-1 gives the whole variable domain EAGVAQSPRYKIIEKRQSVAFWCNPISGHATLYWYQQILGQGPKLLIQFQNNGVVDDSQLPKDRFSAERLKGVDSTLKIQPAKLEDSAVYLCASIFLGGREAFFGQGTRLTVV.

As DNA, the CDR3 is TGCGCCAGCAGCCCCATTGGGGACACCCGGGAGTATTTT. This codes for CASSPIGDTREYF. The chain joins TRBV4-1 to TRBJ2-3; D is perhaps TRBD1 (6 bases). V was trimmed by 4 bases and J by 13 bases, leaving 18 bases between them. Looked up from germline, CDR1 is MGHRA and CDR2 is YSYEKL. The CDR3 totals 13 residues.

The chain uses TRBV7-8 and TRBJ2-1; D might be TRBD1 or TRBD2, each matching 6 bases. The germline V gene has CDR1 SGHVS and CDR2 FQNEAQ. Trimming took off 9 bases at V and 2 bases at J, with 17 bases between the two ends. This CDR3 region has 15 residues. The CDR3 DNA reads TGTGCCAGTCAAAAAAAGGGGGGAACCTACAATGAGCAGTTCTTC. Its protein product is CASQKKGGTYNEQFF. Together with reference TRBV7-8 and TRBJ2-1, the CDR3 gives the full variable domain: GAGVSQSPRYKVAKRGQDVALRCDPISGHVSLFWYQQALGQGPEFLTYFQNEAQLDKSGLPSDRFFAERPEGSVSTLKIQRTQQEDSAVYLCASQKKGGTYNEQFFGPGTRLTVL.

In this sample, this clone is medium-sized. The V gene is TRBV7-9, the J gene TRBJ2-1; tentative D call: TRBD2 (5 bases). Trimming cost V 3 bases and J 7 bases, with 13 bases left between them. This CDR3 has 14 residues. Germline assignment: CDR1 SEHNR and CDR2 FQNEAQ (reference sequence). CDR3 sequence reads: CASSLRSGGNEQFF. The CDR3 DNA reads TGTGCCAGCAGCTTGAGGTCAGGCGGGAATGAGCAGTTCTTC.

This clone was counted once. The chain is built from TRBV4-1 and TRBJ1-5; unclear D gene. Trimming removed 1 base at V and 7 bases at J, with 14 bases between. This CDR3 contains 15 residues. Germline CDR1 and CDR2: MGHRA and YSYEKL. Here the CDR3 reads CASSQGRHTTQPQHF. The CDR3 nucleotides are TGCGCCAGCAGCCAAGGGAGGCACACCACACAGCCCCAGCATTTT.

The chain uses TRBV5-6 and TRBJ1-6; the D gene is possibly TRBD1 (6 bases). V was shortened by 6 bases and J by 7 bases, with 20 bases between the two germline ends. CDR1 is SGHDT and CDR2 is YYEEEE in the germline V gene. This CDR3 has 16 residues. CDR3 in amino acids: CASTIQGIATNSPLHF. The CDR3 nucleotides read TGTGCCAGCACTATTCAGGGGATCGCAACAAATTCACCCCTCCACTTT.

This chain connects TRBV4-2 to TRBJ1-5; D is undetermined. With 5 bases removed from V and 1 base from J, the gap between germline ends came to 12 bases. CDR1 is LGHNA and CDR2 is YNFKEQ in the germline V gene. This CDR3 comprises 15 residues. The CDR3: CASSYGVVSNQPQHF. As DNA, the CDR3 is TGTGCCAGCAGCTATGGGGTTGTGAGCAATCAGCCCCAGCATTTT.

The chain couples TRBV10-3 to TRBJ2-3, with TRBD2 identical over 7 bases. J was trimmed by 3 bases and V by 2 bases; bases with no gene match: 2. The CDR3 runs 14 residues. CDR1 and CDR2 from the germline V gene are ENHRY and SYGVKD. The CDR3 protein is CAISEVSGTDTQYF. The CDR3 nucleotides read TGTGCCATCAGTGAGGTTAGCGGGACAGATACGCAGTATTTT.

The V gene is TRBV6-5, the J gene TRBJ1-2; perhaps TRBD1 as D (5 bases). The CDR3 contains 12 residues. V was cut by 7 bases and J by 2 bases, with 8 bases left in between. Germline CDR1 and CDR2: MNHEY and SVGAGI. The CDR3 protein is CASMTENYGYTF. CDR3 coding DNA: TGTGCCAGCATGACAGAGAACTATGGCTACACCTTC.

The J gene is TRBJ2-7, the V gene TRBV6-6, with D maybe TRBD1 (5 bases). The CDR3 runs 14 residues. The V gene lost 6 bases and the J gene lost 0 bases, with 12 bases spanning the gap. The germline CDR1 and CDR2 sequences are MNHNY and SVGAGI (reference sequence). The CDR3 DNA follows: TGTGCCAGCAGCCAAGGACACCTCTCCTACGAGCAGTACGTC. This sequence encodes CASSQGHLSYEQYV.